The sequence of this T cell receptor beta chain was determined in a study of blood T cell repertoires in COVID-19. Across the study: Acute and convalescent COVID-19 samples came from the United States, Italy and Spain. PBMCs, B-cell-depleted T cells, or T cells were the source of the cDNA or gDNA that made up the material.

V was trimmed by 4 bases and J by 10 bases, leaving 20 bases between them. The CDR3 totals 16 residues. Germline CDR1 is LGHNA and CDR2 is YSLEER. This clone is medium-sized (0.01 to 0.1%) by share. How the authors handled the data: Using reference gene primer amplification, nucleated cell counts were estimated. Method: immunoSEQ multiplex PCR; TCRdb's copy keeps in-frame clones and lacks some. V and J calls and clone size are given by that table; D and trimming were obtained from the DNA. The sample includes some 13,000 clones, about 85% of them seen just once. The chain is built from TRBV4-3 and TRBJ1-6; no firm D call. This sequence was found in a human donor in a cohort sampled during active COVID-19. Material for sequencing was peripheral blood. DNA of the CDR3: TGCGCCAGCAGCCCCCATTGGGCAGGTTCGACATCACCCCTCCACTTT. Its protein is CASSPHWAGSTSPLHF.